Listed below are T cell receptor beta chains from one sample, sequenced in a study of blood T cell repertoires in COVID-19. Profiled with immunoSEQ multiplex PCR; TCRdb holds only in-frame clones, not every one. The sample lists some 140,000 clones; around four fifths were seen once. Source material: peripheral blood. These receptors came from a human donor in a cohort sampled during active COVID-19. The CDR3 runs from the conserved cysteine through the conserved F or W. A D gene is named only where the DNA matches it firmly. The size field is filled for only some rows; it gives once, few, many or a size class.

TRBV3-1/TRBV3-2	-	-	TRBJ1-4	CASSQDLYRRTNEKLFF	TGTGCCAGCAGCCAAGATTTATACAGGCGGACAAATGAAAAACTGTTTTTT
TRBV10-1	-	-	TRBJ2-7	CASSESAGNEQYF	TGCGCCAGCAGTGAGTCCGCGGGAAATGAGCAGTACTTC
TRBV5-4	-	-	TRBJ2-3	CASSWFGGAVDTQYF	TGTGCCAGCAGCTGGTTTGGGGGGGCCGTAGATACGCAGTATTTT
TRBV18	-	-	TRBJ2-5	CASSPTDYQETQYF	TGTGCCAGCTCACCAACGGACTACCAAGAGACCCAGTACTTC
TRBV3-1/TRBV3-2	TRBD1	-	TRBJ2-1	CASSQDGDSRGFNNEQFF	TGTGCCAGCAGCCAAGACGGGGACAGCAGGGGGTTCAACAATGAGCAGTTCTTC
TRBV20-1	-	-	TRBJ1-3	CSASQGSGNTIYF	TGCAGTGCCAGTCAGGGGTCTGGAAACACCATATATTTT
TRBV3-1/TRBV3-2	-	-	TRBJ2-7	CASSPPTGRAYEQYF	TGTGCCAGCAGCCCGCCTACCGGGAGAGCCTACGAGCAGTACTTC
TRBV27	-	-	TRBJ1-4	CASSPREGRGEKLFF	TGTGCCAGCAGTCCCAGGGAGGGACGGGGCGAAAAACTGTTTTTT
TRBV2	-	-	TRBJ2-7	CASNLARTAYEQYF	TGTGCCAGCAACCTGGCCCGGACTGCCTACGAGCAGTACTTC
TRBV5-1	-	-	TRBJ1-1	CASSLVFGGLNTEAFF	TGCGCCAGCAGCTTGGTCTTCGGGGGACTGAACACTGAAGCTTTCTTT
TRBV6-6	-	-	TRBJ1-4	CASRPAGGALEKLFF	TGTGCCAGCAGGCCCGCCGGGGGGGCGCTTGAAAAACTGTTTTTT
TRBV11-2	-	-	TRBJ1-2	CASSQPTQGGGYTF	TGTGCCAGCAGCCAACCGACCCAAGGAGGTGGCTACACCTTC
TRBV30	-	-	TRBJ1-5	CAWSGGRDQPQHF	TGTGCCTGGAGTGGTGGGAGGGATCAGCCCCAGCATTTT
TRBV7-9	TRBD2	-	TRBJ2-5	CASSSDGLAQETQYF	TGTGCCAGCAGCAGTGATGGACTAGCTCAAGAGACCCAGTACTTC
TRBV6-5	TRBD1	-	TRBJ1-6	CASRSDREYSPLHF	TGTGCCAGCAGGTCCGACAGGGAATATTCACCCCTCCACTTT
TRBV7-9	TRBD2	-	TRBJ2-7	CASSHETGTSGGLAYEQYF	TGTGCCAGCAGCCATGAAACCGGGACTAGCGGGGGGTTGGCCTACGAGCAGTACTTC
TRBV9	-	-	TRBJ1-1	CASSSGMGEAFF	TGTGCCAGCAGCTCCGGGATGGGTGAAGCTTTCTTT
TRBV6-5	TRBD1	-	TRBJ2-7	CASSYGTGYEQYF	TGTGCCAGCAGTTACGGGACAGGCTACGAGCAGTACTTC
TRBV5-1	TRBD2	-	TRBJ2-1	CASSVRLAGNNEQFF	TGCGCCAGCAGCGTCCGACTAGCTGGTAACAATGAGCAGTTCTTC
TRBV13	TRBD1	few	TRBJ1-1	CASRPDRGRLDTEAFF	TGTGCCAGCAGGCCAGACAGGGGGCGCCTGGACACTGAAGCTTTCTTT
TRBV19	-	once	TRBJ1-6	CASSIANRAPLTDYNSPLHF	TGTGCCAGTAGTATCGCGAATCGAGCACCACTAACGGATTATAATTCACCCCTCCACTTT
TRBV7-9	-	once	TRBJ1-1	CASSLAVVTPDTEAFF	TGTGCCAGCAGCTTAGCGGTTGTTACACCCGACACTGAAGCTTTCTTT
TRBV30	TRBD2	-	TRBJ2-3	CAWGTMESWSTDTQYF	TGTGCCTGGGGGACTATGGAGTCGTGGAGCACAGATACGCAGTATTTT
TRBV7-6	TRBD2	-	TRBJ2-7	CASAEASGGREQYF	TGTGCCAGCGCAGAGGCTAGCGGGGGTCGCGAGCAGTACTTC
TRBV14	-	-	TRBJ1-3	CASSQVRATGNTIYF	TGTGCCAGCAGCCAAGTTCGTGCTACTGGAAACACCATATATTTT
TRBV2	-	-	TRBJ2-5	CASTKGGPSGTDRRSGETQYF	TGTGCCAGCACCAAGGGGGGTCCTAGCGGTACCGACAGGAGATCGGGGGAGACCCAGTACTTC
TRBV5-4	TRBD2	-	TRBJ2-2	CASGLPTRRGGRLGTGELFF	TGTGCCAGCGGCCTCCCTACCAGGCGGGGGGGCCGATTGGGAACCGGGGAGCTGTTTTTT
TRBV4-1	TRBD1	-	TRBJ1-2	CASSPGTGSYGYTF	TGCGCCAGCAGTCCCGGGACAGGGAGCTATGGCTACACCTTC
TRBV12-3/TRBV12-4	-	-	TRBJ2-2	CASSSTGELFF	TGTGCCAGCAGTTCGACCGGGGAGCTGTTTTTT
TRBV5-1	-	-	TRBJ1-3	CASSYTSSGNTIYF	TGCGCCAGCAGCTACACCAGCTCTGGAAACACCATATATTTT
TRBV5-8	-	-	TRBJ2-4	CASSPLTGRNIQYF	TGTGCCAGCAGCCCACTCACAGGGCGGAACATTCAGTACTTC
TRBV7-9	TRBD1	-	TRBJ1-1	CASSRQGAFTEAFF	TGTGCCAGCAGCCGACAGGGGGCATTTACTGAAGCTTTCTTT
TRBV29-1	TRBD2	-	TRBJ2-3	CSVDGGGLATQYF	TGCAGCGTTGATGGCGGGGGGCTAGCGACGCAGTATTTT
TRBV20-1	TRBD2	-	TRBJ2-5	CSASGSGGAIYETQYF	TGCAGTGCTAGTGGTAGCGGGGGGGCTATTTACGAGACCCAGTACTTC
TRBV2	TRBD1	once	TRBJ1-3	CASSPDRVGNTIYF	TGTGCCAGCAGTCCCGACAGGGTTGGAAACACCATATATTTT
TRBV9	TRBD1	-	TRBJ1-6	CASSVAGGYNSPLHF	TGTGCCAGCAGCGTAGCAGGGGGCTATAATTCACCCCTCCACTTT
TRBV10-3	-	-	TRBJ2-7	CATGDSYEQYF	TGTGCCACGGGGGACTCCTACGAGCAGTACTTC
TRBV5-4	-	-	TRBJ2-6	CASSSHSGANVLTF	TGTGCCAGCAGTTCACACTCTGGGGCCAACGTCCTGACTTTC